This T cell receptor beta chain was sequenced in a study of spatial heterogeneity in lung cancer (dated by TCRdb to the late 2010s). With respect to the entire study: Beta-chain transcripts were consistently detected in greater numbers than alpha-chain transcripts, which likely reflects a higher abundance of beta-chain transcripts. In the raw uncorrected reads, each unique combination of TCR and UMI appeared more than ten times on average. TCR alpha and beta repertoires were quantitatively compared across multiple tumor regions, matched nontumor lung and blood in non-small cell lung cancer. Nonsynonymous mutation counts, determined by whole-exome sequencing of tumor tissue, were related to features of the TCR repertoire. At surgery, both alpha and beta chains were TCR-sequenced in approximately 210 tumor regions, approximately 64 matched nontumor lung samples and a few dozen PBMC samples. Results the study describes overall, beyond this receptor: Additional single-cell paired TCR alpha and beta sequencing was considered necessary to confirm, at a functional level, the hypothesis that regional TCRs recognize regional mutations. Ubiquitous expanded tumor TCRs were detected in blood more often at tumor resection than at routine follow-up.

The sample's time point, from its label and the paper: sample taken at primary tumor resection. Whole RNA extracted from tumor and nontumor lung tissue, or from cryopreserved PBMC samples, was used for TCR sequencing without cell sorting. Donors were some 78 patients with early-stage, untreated non-small cell lung cancer from the lung TRACERx cohort. A patient was chosen for TCR sequencing only when enough RNA was available from at least two tumor regions. The CDR3 spans 13 residues, from the cysteine through the phenylalanine. Only the CDR3 DNA stays, 39 bases, in frame from base 1. Between the V and J ends, shortened by 0 bases and 3 bases respectively, the junction contains 6 bases. CDR1 and CDR2 are read off the germline V gene as SGHDN and FVKESK. The library relied on 5' RACE. The sequencer was a NextSeq 500. In the TCR library protocol, a unique molecular identifier was attached to each TCR cDNA molecule so that PCR and sequencing errors could be corrected. Per the authors' processing: TCR identification, UMI-based error correction and CDR3 extraction were all carried out with Decombinator tools. Expanded TCRs were defined as those above a frequency of 2 per 1,000, corresponding to the top 1% of the tumor frequency distribution. Each repertoire was subsampled 100 times to 5,000 TCRs, after which Renyi diversity was computed with the R vegan package. CDR3 similarity networks were built from amino acid triplet string-kernel similarity, connecting CDR3s with pairwise similarity above 0.82. TCRdb reran the public reads through fastp at Q25 and MiXCR, keeping productive beta chains. Each CDR3 protein gets just one entry, which takes the most common genes and DNA from the rows behind it. What appears here as the V and J calls and clone size reflects TCRdb's work, not the paper's. For this sample the table gives some 5,000 distinct CDR3 sequences, of which approximately 30% were detected only once. Together, the top ten hold around 3.3% of the sample.

Turning to this clonotype: The target of this receptor is not known. The record has no base qualities; no much larger clone is one base away. This beta chain represents an off-target read in a library built for alpha chains; its size is of limited meaning.

Sample: PBMCs, taken at surgery. The receptor was derived from a female donor with early-stage non-small cell lung cancer. Rearrangement joined TRBV14 to TRBJ2-7; no D gene is confidently identified. The CDR3 reads CASSQEVRYEQYF. Here is the DNA: TGTGCCAGCAGCCAAGAAGTCCGCTACGAGCAGTACTTC. The CDR3 plus the reference TRBV14 and TRBJ2-7 genes for the other parts give the full variable domain: EAGVTQFPSHSVIEKGQTVTLRCDPISGHDNLYWYRRVMGKEIKFLLHFVKESKQDESGMPNNRFLAERTGGTYSTLKVQPAELEDSGVYFCASSQEVRYEQYFGPGTRLTVT.